Sequencing of this T cell receptor beta chain was carried out in a study of post-analysis software for immune sequencing data. In the study overall: Relapsing-remitting, secondary progressive and progressive-relapsing multiple sclerosis courses were included.

Incorporated into the TCR beta cDNA libraries were unique molecular identifiers, which served to reduce PCR and sequencing biases. Each sample of roughly 0.85 to 11 million input T cells yielded around 500,000 cDNA molecules, so each molecule approximated one T cell. TCRdb ran MiXCR on the PCR reads and lists one entry per CDR3 protein. The sample lists about 460,000 distinct CDR3 sequences, roughly 45% occurring once. Comments on this clonotype: Its specificity is not known.

Study conclusions and caveats: There were five TRBV segments more frequent in patients than controls, and TRBV5-6, TRBV5-1 and TRBV20-1 were among them. Versus controls, multiple sclerosis patients showed significantly lower diversity (normalized Chao1). Samples prepared in the same batch strongly co-clustered by F measure.

This CDR3 is 11 amino acids long. With 3 bases removed from V and 7 bases from J, the gap between germline ends came to 8 bases. The germline V gene has CDR1 SGDLS and CDR2 YYNGEE. This sequence was found in a girl aged 10 to 17 with multiple sclerosis. The genes are TRBV9 and TRBJ2-7; D gene ambiguous. The sample consisted of blood. The DNA for the CDR3 is TGTGCCAGCAGCGGGCTCAGGGAGCAGTACTTC. The encoded protein is CASSGLREQYF.